This T cell receptor beta chain emerged from a study of T-cell reconstitution after alpha-beta-depleted transplantation in children. The authors prepared the TCRbeta library with unique molecular identifiers. TCRdb analysed the PCR reads with MiXCR anew, one entry per CDR3 protein. The data hold hundreds of thousands of distinct CDR3 sequences, with approximately 10% observed a single time. CDR3 length equals 14 residues. Trimming cost V 5 bases and J 1 base, with 11 bases left between them. The TCR was taken from a human donor who donated a stem cell graft to a child with acute lymphoblastic leukemia. The chain combines TRBV12-3 or TRBV12-4 with TRBJ1-1, with D possibly TRBD1 on 6 matching bases. This material consisted of PBMCs from the stem cell graft donor, taken from the stem cell graft. Written as DNA, the CDR3 is TGTGCCAGCAGTCGGGGGGGGGCGAACACTGAAGCTTTCTTT. Its translation: CASSRGGANTEAFF.